These 6 T cell receptor beta chains came from one sample sequenced in a study of T cells in women clearing cervical HPV infection. Assay used: immunoSEQ multiplex PCR; TCRdb lists only in-frame clones, some missing. This sample's table has tens of thousands of clones. Sequencing was carried out using blood buffy coat. Every receptor here comes from a woman between 18 and 69 years old with a cervical HPV16 infection that either progressed to CIN3+ or cleared (not recorded which).

Of note for this clone: The read ends 3 residues before the CDR3 terminus; that terminus is restored from the germline J gene. V and J are TRBV5-1 and TRBJ2-4; D possibly corresponds to TRBD1 (5 bases). The CDR3 totals 14 residues. Germline CDR1 is SGHRS and CDR2 is YFSETQ. The CDR3 DNA, read in part, is TGCGCCAGCAGCTTGGGGACAAGCCACTATGGT. Encoded protein: CASSLGTSHYG. The full CDR3 protein is CASSLGTSHYGQYF.

Comments on this clone: The CDR3 end falls 3 residues outside the read, so it is completed with the germline J gene. This sequence joins TRBV5-1 and TRBJ1-5, with D hard to call. The CDR3 length is 12 residues. The V end lost 2 bases, the J end lost 6 bases, and 6 bases lay between the germline ends. Germline CDR1 and CDR2: SGHRS and YFSETQ. CDR3 DNA (partial): TGCGCCAGCAGCTTTAAATGTCAGCCC. Its protein is CASSFKCQP. The entire CDR3 reads CASSFKCQPQHF. Together with reference TRBV5-1 and TRBJ1-5, the CDR3 gives the full variable domain: KAGVTQTPRYLIKTRGQQVTLSCSPISGHRSVSWYQQTPGQGLQFLFEYFSETQRNKGNFPGRFSGRQFSNSRSEMNVSTLELGDSALYLCASSFKCQPQHFGDGTRLSIL.

As concerns this clone: The missing CDR3 end, 3 residues past where the read stops, is filled in from the germline J gene. The chain carries TRBV5-5 and TRBJ2-5, with D uncertain. The germline V and J ends were trimmed by 2 bases and 4 bases, with 12 bases remaining between them. Per germline, CDR1 SGHKS and CDR2 YYEKEE (reference sequence). The CDR3 loop spans 14 amino acids. CDR3 bases read: TGTGCCAGCAGCTTTCCCTCTACCTTAGAGACC. Residues: CASSFPSTLET. The whole CDR3 is CASSFPSTLETQYF.

A remark on this clone: The sequence runs out 3 residues before the end of the CDR3; the remainder is reconstructed from the germline J gene. V and J are TRBV2 and TRBJ2-4, with 11 nucleotides matching TRBD1. This CDR3 has 14 amino acids. Germline V gives CDR1 SNHLY, CDR2 FYNNEI. The sequenced part of the CDR3 DNA is TGTGCCAGTCGGACAGGGGGCGGCGGTCATGGT. Translation: CASRTGGGGHG. The whole CDR3 sequence is CASRTGGGGHGQYF. Drawing the rest from reference TRBV2 and TRBJ2-4, the complete variable domain is EPEVTQTPSHQVTQMGQEVILRCVPISNHLYFYWYRQILGQKVEFLVSFYNNEISEKSEIFDDQFSVERPDGSNFTLKIRSTKLEDSAMYFCASRTGGGGHGQYFGAGTRLSVL.

Points on this clone: The sequence runs out 3 residues before the end of the CDR3; the remainder is reconstructed from the germline J gene. This chain uses TRBV2 with TRBJ1-1, with D possibly matching TRBD1 (5 bases). Germline CDR1 and CDR2: SNHLY and FYNNEI. Trimming took 6 bases from V and 0 from J, leaving 8 bases between them. The CDR3 is made up of 13 amino acids. The covered CDR3 bases are TGTGCCAGCAGGGGGCAGATGAACACTGAA. This encodes CASRGQMNTE. The CDR3 reads in full as CASRGQMNTEAFF.

Concerning this clone itself: Read sequence stops 3 residues before the CDR3 end, and the germline J gene provides the missing end. The chain combines TRBV19 with TRBJ2-2, with 8 nucleotides matching TRBD2. Germline V gene lookup returns CDR1 LNHDA and CDR2 SQIVND (reference sequence). This CDR3 is built from 13 residues. CDR3 DNA (partial): TGTGCCAGTACCCCGCGGGGGGATTCACCG. Its translation: CASTPRGDSP. From start to end, the CDR3 is CASTPRGDSPLFF.